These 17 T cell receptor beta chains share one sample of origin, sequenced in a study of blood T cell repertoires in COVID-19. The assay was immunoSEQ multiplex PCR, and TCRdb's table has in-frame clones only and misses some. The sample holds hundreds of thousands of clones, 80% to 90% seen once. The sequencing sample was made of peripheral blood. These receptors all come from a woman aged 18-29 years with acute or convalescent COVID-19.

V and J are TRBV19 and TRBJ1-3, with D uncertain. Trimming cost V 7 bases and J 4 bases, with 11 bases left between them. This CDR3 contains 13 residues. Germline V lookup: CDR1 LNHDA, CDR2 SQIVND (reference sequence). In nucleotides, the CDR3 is TGTGCCAGTACGGGTGGAGGAGGAAACACCATATATTTT. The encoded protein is CASTGGGGNTIYF.

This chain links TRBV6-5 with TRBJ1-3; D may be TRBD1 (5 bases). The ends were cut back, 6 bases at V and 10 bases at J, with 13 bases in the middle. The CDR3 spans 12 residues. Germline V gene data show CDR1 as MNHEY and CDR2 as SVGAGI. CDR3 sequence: CASRDARATIYF. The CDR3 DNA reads TGTGCCAGCAGGGATGCCAGGGCAACCATATATTTT.

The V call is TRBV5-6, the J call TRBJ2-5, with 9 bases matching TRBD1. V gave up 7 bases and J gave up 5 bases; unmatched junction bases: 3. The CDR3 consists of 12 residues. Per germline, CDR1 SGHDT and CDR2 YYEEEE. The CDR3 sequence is CASYRGLETQYF. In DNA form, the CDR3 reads TGTGCCAGCTACAGGGGGCTGGAGACCCAGTACTTC.

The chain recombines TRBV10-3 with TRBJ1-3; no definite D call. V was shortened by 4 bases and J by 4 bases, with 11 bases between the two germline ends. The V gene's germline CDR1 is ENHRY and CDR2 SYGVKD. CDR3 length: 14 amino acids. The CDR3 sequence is CAISVADLGNTIYF. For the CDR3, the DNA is TGTGCCATCAGTGTAGCGGACCTAGGAAACACCATATATTTT.

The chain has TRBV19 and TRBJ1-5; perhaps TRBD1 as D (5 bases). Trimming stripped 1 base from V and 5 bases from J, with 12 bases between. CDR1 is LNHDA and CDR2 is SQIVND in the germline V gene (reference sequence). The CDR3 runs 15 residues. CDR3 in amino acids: CASSIGAGFDQPQHF. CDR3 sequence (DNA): TGTGCCAGTAGTATAGGGGCAGGGTTCGATCAGCCCCAGCATTTT.

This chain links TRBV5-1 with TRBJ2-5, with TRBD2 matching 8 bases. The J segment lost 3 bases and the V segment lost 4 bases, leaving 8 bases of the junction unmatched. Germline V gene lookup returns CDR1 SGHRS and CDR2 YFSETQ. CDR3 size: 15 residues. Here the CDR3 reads CASSTYGLAEETQYF. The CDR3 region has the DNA TGCGCCAGCAGCACCTACGGACTAGCCGAAGAGACCCAGTACTTC.

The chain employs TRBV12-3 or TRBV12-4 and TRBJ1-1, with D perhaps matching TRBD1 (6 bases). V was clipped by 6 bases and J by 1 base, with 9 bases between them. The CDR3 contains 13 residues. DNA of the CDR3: TGTGCCAGCAGGCCGGACAGGAACACTGAAGCTTTCTTT. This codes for CASRPDRNTEAFF.

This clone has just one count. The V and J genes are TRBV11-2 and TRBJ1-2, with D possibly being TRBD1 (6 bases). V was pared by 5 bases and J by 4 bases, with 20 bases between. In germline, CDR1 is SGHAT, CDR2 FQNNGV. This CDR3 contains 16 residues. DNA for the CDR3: TGTGCCAGCAGCCTGGGTGGGACAACAAGCCTCTATGGCTACACCTTC. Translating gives CASSLGGTTSLYGYTF.

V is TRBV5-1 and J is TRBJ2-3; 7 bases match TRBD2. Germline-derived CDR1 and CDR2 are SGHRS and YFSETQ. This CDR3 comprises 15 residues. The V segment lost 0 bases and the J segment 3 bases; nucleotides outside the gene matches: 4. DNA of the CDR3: TGCGCCAGCAGCTTGGATGGGGGGGTAACAGATACGCAGTATTTT. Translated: CASSLDGGVTDTQYF.

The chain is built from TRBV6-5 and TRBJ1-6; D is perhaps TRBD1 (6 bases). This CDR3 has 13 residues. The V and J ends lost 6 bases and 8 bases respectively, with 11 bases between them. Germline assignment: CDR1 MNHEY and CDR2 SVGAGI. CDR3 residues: CASRQGLDSPLHF. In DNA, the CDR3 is TGTGCCAGCAGACAGGGCCTGGATTCACCCCTCCACTTT.

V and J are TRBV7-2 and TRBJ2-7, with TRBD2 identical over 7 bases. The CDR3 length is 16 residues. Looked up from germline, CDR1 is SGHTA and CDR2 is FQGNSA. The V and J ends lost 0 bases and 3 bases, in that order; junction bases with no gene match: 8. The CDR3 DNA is TGTGCCAGCAGCTTAGCGGGCGGGGGTGTTAACTACGAGCAGTACTTC. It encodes CASSLAGGGVNYEQYF.

CDR3 region: CASQLGLRALEAFF. The CDR3 DNA is TGTGCCTCCCAACTCGGGCTGAGGGCTCTTGAAGCTTTCTTT. V is TRBV6-5 and J is TRBJ1-1, with D unclear. The CDR3 spans 14 residues. Between the trimmed V and J ends, which lost 11 bases and 7 bases, there was a span of 23 bases. The germline gives CDR1 MNHEY, CDR2 SVGAGI.

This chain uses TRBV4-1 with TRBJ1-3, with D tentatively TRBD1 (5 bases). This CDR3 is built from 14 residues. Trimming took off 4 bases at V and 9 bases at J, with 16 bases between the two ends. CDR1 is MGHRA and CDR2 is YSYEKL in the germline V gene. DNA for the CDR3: TGCGCCAGCAGCCGGGTGGGTGGTAGGGGCACCATATATTTT. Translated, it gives CASSRVGGRGTIYF.

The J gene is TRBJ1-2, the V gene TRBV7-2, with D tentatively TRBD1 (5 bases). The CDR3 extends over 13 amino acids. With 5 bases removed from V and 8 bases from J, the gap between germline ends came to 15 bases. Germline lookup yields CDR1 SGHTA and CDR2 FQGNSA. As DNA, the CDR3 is TGTGCCAGCAGCCCCCCCAGGGTAGAGGGCTACACCTTC. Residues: CASSPPRVEGYTF.

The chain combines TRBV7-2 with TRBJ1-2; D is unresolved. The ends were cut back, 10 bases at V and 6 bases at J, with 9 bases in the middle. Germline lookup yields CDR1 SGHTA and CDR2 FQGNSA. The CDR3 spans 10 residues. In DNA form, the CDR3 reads TGTGCCATCCGCCGGGATGGCTACACCTTC. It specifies CAIRRDGYTF.

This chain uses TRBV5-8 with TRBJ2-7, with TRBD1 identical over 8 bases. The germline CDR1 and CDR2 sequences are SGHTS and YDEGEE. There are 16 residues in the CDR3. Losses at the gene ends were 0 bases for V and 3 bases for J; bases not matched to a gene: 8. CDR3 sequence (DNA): TGTGCCAGCAGCTTGGGTTCGGGACAGGAATTCTACGAGCAGTACTTC. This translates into CASSLGSGQEFYEQYF.

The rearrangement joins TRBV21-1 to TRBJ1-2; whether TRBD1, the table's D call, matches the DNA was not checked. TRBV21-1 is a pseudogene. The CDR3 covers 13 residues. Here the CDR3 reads CASSLDRWVGYTF. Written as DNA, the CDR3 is TGTGCCAGCAGTCTTGACAGGTGGGTGGGCTACACCTTC.